Below are 3 T cell receptor beta chains sequenced from a single sample in a study of blood T cells in healthy people across ages. The authors ran a second PCR of about 6 to 11 cycles using a sample-barcoded 5' primer and a J-beta primer mix. TCRdb re-analysed the 5' RACE reads in MiXCR, keeping a single row per CDR3 protein. The table has roughly 1.7 million distinct CDR3 sequences, 34% seen once; the top ten hold approximately 11%. The specimen sequenced was blood. The receptors here all came from a woman aged 25 to 45 in good health.

This clonotype has more than one count but fewer than ten. CDR3 coding DNA: TGTGCCTGGAGGGACTACCAAGAGACCCAGTACTTC. This encodes CAWRDYQETQYF. The chain is built from TRBV30 and TRBJ2-5; weak D call: TRBD2 (5 bases). The CDR3 contains 12 residues. Germline CDR1 GTSNPN, CDR2 SVGIG (reference sequence). Between the trimmed V and J ends, which lost 3 bases and 0 bases, there was a span of 5 bases.

This clonotype was detected only a few times. This chain uses TRBV5-1 with TRBJ2-7, with 12 bases matching TRBD1. Germline lookup yields CDR1 SGHRS and CDR2 YFSETQ. V was clipped by 4 bases and J by 5 bases; unmatched bases: 4. The CDR3 covers 14 residues. The CDR3 region is CASSEGQGADEQYF. CDR3 bases: TGCGCCAGCAGCGAGGGACAGGGGGCCGACGAGCAGTACTTC.

The table lists this clonotype with a few counts. The CDR3 coding sequence is TGTGCCAGCAGTTACTCGGGACGGCTAAATAACTATGGCTACACCTTC. This encodes CASSYSGRLNNYGYTF. The V call is TRBV6-5, the J call TRBJ1-2, with D perhaps matching TRBD1 (5 bases). The CDR3 is 16 amino acids. Germline V CDR1 and CDR2: MNHEY, SVGAGI. The V end lost 0 bases, the J end lost 1 base, and 12 bases lay between the germline ends.